These 6 T cell receptor beta chains were sequenced from one sample in a study of T-cell memory formation after mild COVID-19. TCRdb recomputed calls from the 5' RACE reads with MiXCR, one row per CDR3 protein. The sample holds around 370,000 distinct CDR3 sequences, around 21% seen once. The sample was PBMCs or a T cell subset sorted from them (not recorded which). Receptors originate from an adult woman who had mild COVID-19 (a few samples of this study predate the infection). Cell type and time point are not known.

V and J are TRBV20-1 and TRBJ1-4, with 11 bases identical to TRBD1. The CDR3 totals 15 residues. Germline values: CDR1 DFQATT, CDR2 SNEGSKA (reference sequence). Trimming at V came to 2 bases and at J to 9 bases, leaving 8 bases not matched to a gene. CDR3 sequence: CSARNPGQGGQKLFF. The DNA of the CDR3 is TGCAGTGCTAGAAACCCGGGACAGGGGGGACAAAAACTGTTTTTT.

The chain recombines TRBV3-1 with TRBJ2-5; TRBD1 is a possible D gene (7 bases). CDR3 length: 13 residues. V lost 5 bases and J 9 bases, leaving 16 bases between the germline ends. Germline CDR1 LGHDT, CDR2 YNNKEL (reference sequence). The DNA of the CDR3 is TGTGCCAGCAGCTCCCAGGGGGGCCAAGCCCAGTACTTC. Its protein is CASSSQGGQAQYF.

The V call is TRBV7-2, the J call TRBJ2-7, with 10 bases lining up with TRBD2. Germline CDR1 SGHTA, CDR2 FQGNSA. The V segment lost 1 base and the J segment 6 bases; nucleotides outside the gene matches: 9. This CDR3 has 16 amino acids. The CDR3 loop is CASSLDPALAGVEQYF. For the CDR3, the DNA is TGTGCCAGCAGCTTAGACCCCGCGCTAGCGGGAGTCGAGCAGTACTTC. The full variable domain, rest sourced from reference TRBV7-2 and TRBJ2-7, is GAGVSQSPSNKVTEKGKDVELRCDPISGHTALYWYRQSLGQGLEFLIYFQGNSAPDKSGLPSDRFSAERTGGSVSTLTIQRTQQEDSAVYLCASSLDPALAGVEQYFGPGTRLTVT.

CDR3 DNA sequence: TGTGCCAGCAGCACAAGGGTAGCGGGCGGCGAGCAGTACTTC. Translated: CASSTRVAGGEQYF. The chain joins TRBV9 to TRBJ2-7; 7 bases align to TRBD2. CDR1 is SGDLS and CDR2 is YYNGEE in the germline V gene. Losses at the gene ends were 4 bases for V and 6 bases for J; bases not matched to a gene: 10. CDR3 length equals 14 residues. Full variable domain (rest looked up from reference TRBV9 and TRBJ2-7): DSGVTQTPKHLITATGQRVTLRCSPRSGDLSVYWYQQSLDQGLQFLIQYYNGEERAKGNILERFSAQQFPDLHSELNLSSLELGDSALYFCASSTRVAGGEQYFGPGTRLTVT.

This clonotype was seen a handful of times. V gene TRBV6-6 combines with J gene TRBJ2-2; 9 bases map to TRBD2. Germline V gene data show CDR1 as MNHNY and CDR2 as SVGAGI (reference sequence). V was pared by 4 bases and J by 5 bases, with 5 bases of the junction left unmatched. The CDR3 consists of 15 residues. CDR3 nucleotide sequence: TGTGCCAGCAGTTTCACGACTAGCGGTACCGGGGAGCTGTTTTTT. This gives the protein CASSFTTSGTGELFF.

This clonotype was seen a handful of times. V usage is TRBV12-3 or TRBV12-4 and J usage is TRBJ1-5; 7 bases are a match to TRBD1. This CDR3 spans 15 amino acids. With V trimmed by 7 bases and J by 1 base, 7 bases remained unmatched. CDR3 DNA: TGTGCCAGCACCATCGACAGGGTGAGCAATCAGCCCCAGCATTTT. Its protein product is CASTIDRVSNQPQHF.